The clone carrying this TCR beta chain was recorded many times. Noted time point: pre-sensitization, week 0. As to treatment: therapeutic diphenylcyclopropenone sensitization with weekly scalp DPC. Unfractionated whole blood yielded total RNA. Germline assignment: CDR1 SNHLY and CDR2 FYNNEI. Deletions cut 3 bases from V and 6 bases from J, with 5 bases between. There are 12 residues in the CDR3. Per the study methods: TCR counts had a median of about 94,000 per sample and spanned roughly 23,224 to 750,000. TCRdb re-called the RACE reads through MiXCR, storing one row per CDR3 protein. The authors' filters were not applied to this entry. This repertoire shows some 57,000 distinct CDR3 sequences, about 9.6% found once; its top ten account for approximately 9.7%. The data derive from a study of human T cells and chemical hapten exposure. Study summary: Each week of the approximately 26-week study, patients had diphenylcyclopropenone applied to the scalp.

This clonotype was obtained from a woman in her thirties with alopecia areata. Some clones in this sample may be carry-over from other donors' samples. This specimen was whole blood, taken in connection with sensitization to the hapten diphenylcyclopropenone (DPC). This rearrangement joins TRBV2 to TRBJ2-2; D is possibly TRBD2 (5 bases). The CDR3 coding sequence is TGTGCCAGCAGTGAGGGAGCCGGGGAGCTGTTTTTT. Encoded protein: CASSEGAGELFF.